This passage covers 21 T cell receptor beta chains from one sample sequenced in a study of blood T cells in healthy people across ages. Sample-barcoded 5' priming and a J-beta primer mix drove a second PCR of roughly 6 to 12 cycles. TCRdb ran MiXCR on the 5' RACE reads and lists one entry per CDR3 protein. This sample has around 1,000,000 distinct CDR3 sequences, with under 30% found just once. The same sample was also studied in work on T cells of mothers and their children.

The material sequenced was blood. Receptors originate from a girl aged 2 to 10 in good health.

V and J are TRBV29-1 and TRBJ2-3; D is unclear. V was cut by 4 bases and J by 0 bases, with 14 bases left in between. The CDR3 runs 15 residues. CDR1 and CDR2 (germline): SQVTM, ANQGSEA. In DNA form, the CDR3 reads TGCAGCGTTGTGGGATACAGCGCCAGCACAGATACGCAGTATTTT. This codes for CSVVGYSASTDTQYF.

This clonotype was seen only a few times. The chain couples TRBV7-3 to TRBJ2-1; 13 nucleotides agree with TRBD2. After removal of 5 bases from V and 2 bases from J, the junction contained 9 bases not matched to a gene. This CDR3 is 18 amino acids long. Germline values: CDR1 SGHTA, CDR2 FQGTGA. The CDR3 loop reads CASSQDGLAGVPYNEQFF. Here the CDR3 DNA reads TGTGCCAGCAGCCAAGATGGACTAGCGGGAGTCCCCTACAATGAGCAGTTCTTC.

This sequence joins TRBV7-8 and TRBJ1-5, with 7 nucleotides matching TRBD1. The CDR3 length is 15 residues. Germline V lookup: CDR1 SGHVS, CDR2 FQNEAQ. J gave up 1 base and V 5 bases, and 5 bases lay outside the gene matches. CDR3 nucleotides: TGTGCCAGCAGCACCAGGACAGGCAGCAATCAGCCCCAGCATTTT. Residues: CASSTRTGSNQPQHF.

The sample holds a few counts of this clonotype. The CDR3 loop reads CASSLANLQDEQYF. The DNA for the CDR3 is TGTGCCAGCAGTTTGGCCAACCTACAGGACGAGCAGTACTTC. V gene TRBV28 combines with J gene TRBJ2-7; D is perhaps TRBD1 (5 bases). With 3 bases removed from V and 5 bases from J, the gap between germline ends came to 14 bases. The germline V gene has CDR1 MDHEN and CDR2 SYDVKM. The CDR3 is 14 amino acids.

V and J are TRBV6-5 and TRBJ1-2; D remains unclear. The CDR3 sequence is 13 residues long. Trimming stripped 5 bases from V and 6 bases from J, with 13 bases between. Germline CDR1 is MNHEY and CDR2 is SVGAGI. The CDR3 region is CASSEGPNNGYTF. The CDR3 nucleotides read TGTGCCAGCAGTGAAGGGCCGAACAATGGCTACACCTTC.

The rearrangement joins TRBV11-2 to TRBJ1-4; possibly TRBD1 for D (6 bases). The germline V and J ends were trimmed by 1 base and 6 bases, with 15 bases remaining between them. The length of the CDR3 is 16 residues. From germline, CDR1 is SGHAT and CDR2 FQNNGV. The CDR3 region is CASSLAGGGSDEKLFF. CDR3 sequence (DNA): TGTGCCAGCAGCTTAGCGGGGGGCGGATCTGATGAAAAACTGTTTTTT.

Remarks on this clonotype: Compared with germline, one end of the junction differs, possibly owing to a read error. The chain carries TRBV5-6 and TRBJ2-1, with D perhaps given as TRBD1 or TRBD2 (7 bases each). The CDR3 extends over 15 amino acids. The germline CDR1 and CDR2 sequences are SGHDT and YYEEEE. CDR3 residues: CACSLGGGSLNEQFF. The CDR3 DNA is TGTGCCTGCAGCTTAGGGGGCGGGAGTTTAAATGAGCAGTTCTTC.

Only a few counts were recorded for this clonotype. The rearrangement joins TRBV9 to TRBJ2-3, with TRBD1 identical over 7 bases. V trimming: 5 bases; J trimming: 2 bases; junction bases outside the gene matches: 5. The CDR3 is made up of 14 amino acids. Germline-derived CDR1 and CDR2 are SGDLS and YYNGEE. The DNA for the CDR3 is TGTGCCAGCAGTCACGGACAGGTCACAGATACGCAGTATTTT. This gives the protein CASSHGQVTDTQYF. The full variable domain, with the rest looked up from reference TRBV9 and TRBJ2-3, is DSGVTQTPKHLITATGQRVTLRCSPRSGDLSVYWYQQSLDQGLQFLIQYYNGEERAKGNILERFSAQQFPDLHSELNLSSLELGDSALYFCASSHGQVTDTQYFGPGTRLTVL.

V is TRBV2 and J is TRBJ2-5; 7 nucleotides align to TRBD1. The V and J ends lost 4 bases and 2 bases, in that order; junction bases with no gene match: 7. Germline CDR1 SNHLY, CDR2 FYNNEI. The CDR3 runs to 15 residues. CDR3 amino acids: CASSVGQAWQETQYF. The CDR3 coding sequence is TGTGCCAGCAGTGTAGGACAGGCCTGGCAAGAGACCCAGTACTTC.

A few counts support this clonotype. The rearrangement joins TRBV7-9 to TRBJ1-1, with 9 nucleotides matching TRBD1. The length of the CDR3 is 14 residues. Per the germline V gene, CDR1 is SEHNR and CDR2 is FQNEAQ (reference sequence). V dropped 5 bases and J dropped 7; count of bases not matched to a gene: 8. As DNA, the CDR3 is TGTGCCAGCAGCCAGAGGGACAGGGTTCATGAAGCTTTCTTT. Protein product: CASSQRDRVHEAFF.

The chain carries TRBV5-1 and TRBJ2-3, with D tentatively TRBD1 or TRBD2 (5 bases each). V shed 4 bases and J shed 5 bases, with 11 bases lying between them. CDR3 size: 13 residues. From germline, CDR1 is SGHRS and CDR2 YFSETQ. The CDR3 DNA sequence: TGCGCCAGCAGCCCTGGGACGCTAGATACGCAGTATTTT. Translating gives CASSPGTLDTQYF. Full variable domain (outside the CDR3, taken from reference TRBV5-1 and TRBJ2-3): KAGVTQTPRYLIKTRGQQVTLSCSPISGHRSVSWYQQTPGQGLQFLFEYFSETQRNKGNFPGRFSGRQFSNSRSEMNVSTLELGDSALYLCASSPGTLDTQYFGPGTRLTVL.

The CDR3: CSAPGVSSYEQYF. The CDR3 bases are TGCAGTGCCCCCGGCGTGAGCTCCTACGAGCAGTACTTC. The chain links TRBV20-1 to TRBJ2-7, with D hard to call. Germline CDR1 is DFQATT and CDR2 is SNEGSKA (reference sequence). The CDR3 covers 13 residues. V gave up 6 bases and J gave up 0 bases, with 12 bases separating them.

The chain recombines TRBV3-1 with TRBJ2-3; TRBD2 might be the D (5 bases). V lost 4 bases to trimming and J lost 13 bases, with 12 bases between them. This CDR3 is 11 amino acids long. Germline lookup yields CDR1 LGHDT and CDR2 YNNKEL (reference sequence). CDR3 sequence: CASSLSSSKYF. The CDR3 DNA reads as TGTGCCAGCAGCCTCTCCTCTAGCAAGTATTTT.

This sequence joins TRBV12-3 or TRBV12-4 and TRBJ2-7; 7 bases agree with TRBD1. The CDR3 is made up of 12 amino acids. V lost 6 bases, J lost 7 bases, and 6 bases stayed unmatched. The CDR3 sequence: CASSLSRGEQYF. In DNA form, the CDR3 reads TGTGCCAGCAGCCTCAGCAGGGGGGAGCAGTACTTC.

The chain employs TRBV4-2 and TRBJ1-2; D gene unclear. The V gene's germline CDR1 is LGHNA and CDR2 YNFKEQ. CDR3 size: 17 residues. V was cut by 4 bases and J by 3 bases, with 21 bases left in between. CDR3 DNA: TGTGCCAGCAGCCCGCACACCTCATCGTCGGGGTACTATGGCTACACCTTC. Translating it yields CASSPHTSSSGYYGYTF.

This clonotype was observed a few times. V is TRBV5-6 and J is TRBJ1-1, with D unresolved. V was pared by 3 bases and J by 7 bases, with 10 bases between. CDR1 and CDR2 from the germline V gene are SGHDT and YYEEEE. The CDR3 totals 12 residues. In DNA, the CDR3 is TGTGCCAGCAGCTGGGGAGCACTTGAAGCTTTCTTT. It specifies CASSWGALEAFF.

This clonotype was seen only once. The V and J genes are TRBV10-3 and TRBJ2-7, with D tentatively TRBD1 or TRBD2 (5 bases each). The V end lost 3 bases, the J end lost 6 bases, and 15 bases lay between the germline ends. The CDR3 spans 14 residues. Looked up from germline, CDR1 is ENHRY and CDR2 is SYGVKD. In DNA form, the CDR3 reads TGTGCCATCAGTGATCCAGCACGGGGCCCCGAGCAGTACTTC. It codes for CAISDPARGPEQYF.

The rearrangement links TRBV24-1 to TRBJ2-5, with D possibly being TRBD1 (5 bases). The closer fit of TRBJ2-1 to the DNA end suggests the J call may be wrong. The germline V gene encodes CDR1 KGHDR and CDR2 SFDVKD. The CDR3 covers 12 residues. CDR3 in amino acids: CATGQGGNEQFF. For the CDR3, the DNA is TGTGCCACCGGGCAGGGTGGGAATGAGCAGTTCTTC.

The genes are TRBV20-1 and TRBJ2-1; D uncertain. V was clipped by 6 bases and J by 10 bases, with 16 bases between them. The CDR3 is 12 amino acids. Germline CDR1 is DFQATT and CDR2 is SNEGSKA (reference sequence). The CDR3: CSAKRPVGEQFF. The CDR3 DNA sequence: TGCAGTGCCAAAAGACCGGTAGGGGAGCAGTTCTTC.

This clonotype was counted between two and nine times. The chain recombines TRBV11-2 with TRBJ2-7; 10 bases agree with TRBD2. V gave up 8 bases and J gave up 5 bases; unmatched junction bases: 15. From germline, CDR1 is SGHAT and CDR2 FQNNGV. The CDR3 extends over 16 amino acids. The CDR3 DNA is TGTGCCAGCCAGGGCCTTCTCCGACTAGCGGGCCACGAGCAGTACTTC. Translating it yields CASQGLLRLAGHEQYF.

The chain carries TRBV5-6 and TRBJ1-5; a possible D gene is TRBD1 (5 bases). CDR3 size: 13 residues. V was clipped by 0 bases and J by 13 bases, with 14 bases between them. Germline V lookup: CDR1 SGHDT, CDR2 YYEEEE. The CDR3 here is CASSLVSGTLQHF. The CDR3 DNA is TGTGCCAGCAGCTTGGTATCGGGGACTCTGCAGCATTTT.